Here is one T cell receptor beta chain with its context. Generated by immunoSEQ multiplex PCR, the TCRdb table keeps only in-frame clones and is missing some. Among about 160,000 clones listed, around 92% were seen once. This sample was taken from a study of T cell responses to AZD1222 COVID-19 vaccine. The V gene end was trimmed by 4 bases and the J gene end by 0 bases; junction bases not matched to a gene: 4. Looked up from germline, CDR1 is MNHEY and CDR2 is SVGAGI. The CDR3 has 15 amino acids. Sample: peripheral blood, taken on day 0 of MenACWY control vaccination. The V gene is TRBV6-5, the J gene TRBJ2-7, with 9 bases fitting TRBD1. This clonotype was obtained from an adult in good health. This CDR3 is CASSSGTGISYEQYF. The CDR3 DNA reads TGTGCCAGCAGTTCCGGGACAGGGATCTCCTACGAGCAGTACTTC.